This T cell receptor (beta chain) was documented in a study of CD8 T cells in Susac syndrome. Broader study findings: A relatively small number of individuals underwent TCR sequencing and HLA analysis.

V lost 0 bases to trimming and J lost 0 bases, with 9 bases between them. The germline V gene has CDR1 SGDLS and CDR2 YYNGEE. The CDR3 spans 15 residues. Sequencing of TCR beta was carried out in blood CD8+ and CD4+ T cells. Random-hexamer reverse transcription was applied to roughly 0.45 to 1 ug RNA. immunoSEQ multiplex PCR amplified TCR beta CDR3 across 54 Vbeta, 13 Jbeta. From the immunoSEQ multiplex PCR reads, TCRdb called clonotypes with MiXCR, one entry per CDR3 protein. The sample holds 90,000 to 150,000 distinct CDR3 sequences, 80% to 95% seen once. Note on this clonotype: Its cognate antigen is unknown.

Specimen: CD4+ T cells from PBMCs. The origin of this receptor is a human donor in good health. The chain joins TRBV9 to TRBJ1-1, with D tentatively TRBD1 (6 bases). The CDR3 is CASSVEDSMNTEAFF. The CDR3 coding sequence is TGTGCCAGCAGCGTAGAGGACAGCATGAACACTGAAGCTTTCTTT.